This is a list of T cell receptor beta chains from one sample in a study of blood T cell repertoires in COVID-19. Using immunoSEQ multiplex PCR, the repertoire was profiled, and TCRdb retains in-frame clones only, with some absent. The repertoire includes 150,000 to 200,000 clones, around four fifths of them detected once, and approximately 10% sits in the top ten. Sequenced material: peripheral blood. Every receptor here comes from a human donor in a cohort sampled during active COVID-19. The CDR3 runs from the conserved cysteine through the conserved F or W. Each record gives: J gene, D gene, V gene, clone size, CDR3 DNA, CDR3 protein. D genes are given only for firm matches. Only part of the rows carry a size: once, few, many, or a class if the clone is expanded.

TRBJ1-1 - TRBV28 - TGTGCCAGCAGTTTTGGGCAGCACACTGAAGCTTTCTTT CASSFGQHTEAFF
TRBJ1-6 - TRBV11-2 few TGTGCCAGCAGCTTAGGTCACGGCTATAATTCACCCCTCCACTTT CASSLGHGYNSPLHF
TRBJ1-1 TRBD1 TRBV19 - TGTGCCAGTAGTACCTACAGGGGGCCCATGAACACTGAAGCTTTCTTT CASSTYRGPMNTEAFF
TRBJ2-2 - TRBV10-2 - TGCGCCAGCAGCCCCCTCCGGGGGAGCCCCGGGGAGCTGTTTTTT CASSPLRGSPGELFF
TRBJ1-6 TRBD1 TRBV19 - TGTGCCAGTAGCCGACAGGGTGAGGGCTTTTCACCCCTCCACTTT CASSRQGEGFSPLHF
TRBJ2-1 TRBD2 TRBV7-2 - TGTGCCAGCAGCTTAGACGCCGGCGGGGGGGTCCGGGAGCAGTTCTTC CASSLDAGGGVREQFF
TRBJ1-5 TRBD1 TRBV27 few TGTGCCAGCAGTTTCGACAGGGCGGACAATCAGCCCCAGCATTTT CASSFDRADNQPQHF
TRBJ2-4 - TRBV28 - TGTGCCAGTCAACAGGGAAAGGCCAAAAACATTCAGTACTTC CASQQGKAKNIQYF
TRBJ1-1 - TRBV4-2 many TGTGCCAGCAGCCCGGGAGGGAGGAACACTGAAGCTTTCTTT CASSPGGRNTEAFF
TRBJ1-2 TRBD1 TRBV28 - TGTGCCAGCAGGAAACAGGGGGCTCCCTTGGACGGTAACTATGGCTACACCTTC CASRKQGAPLDGNYGYTF
TRBJ2-7 - TRBV18 - TGTGCCAGCTCACTTCCCGCAGTGGCGGTAGGCTACGAGCAGTACTTC CASSLPAVAVGYEQYF
TRBJ2-3 - TRBV9 - TGTGCCAGCAGCGTGAGACTAGTCACAGATACGCAGTATTTT CASSVRLVTDTQYF
TRBJ1-6 - TRBV10-1 - TGCGCCAGCAGCCACAGGAAAGAAAATTCACCCCTCCACTTT CASSHRKENSPLHF
TRBJ2-7 TRBD1 TRBV4-3 - TGCGCCAGCAGCCCTGACAGGGGGGGGCCCTACGAGCAGTACTTC CASSPDRGGPYEQYF
TRBJ2-7 - TRBV7-3 - TGTGCCAGCAGCCCAGGGTTACTACAGCCCCCCTACGAGCAGTACTTC CASSPGLLQPPYEQYF
TRBJ1-2 - TRBV5-1 - TGCGCCAGCAGAAGACAGCAAGCTAACTATGGCTACACCTTC CASRRQQANYGYTF
TRBJ2-3 - TRBV14 - TGTGCCAGCAGCCCCACCTCAGGGCCCGATGGCTGGGATACGCAGTATTTT CASSPTSGPDGWDTQYF
TRBJ2-3 TRBD2 TRBV6-6 - TGTGCCAGCAGTTTAGGTGAAGCGGGAGTAACGCAGTATTTT CASSLGEAGVTQYF
TRBJ2-1 TRBD1 TRBV10-1 - TGCGCCAGCAGTGAGTCAGGGACAGGGCATGAGCAGTTCTTC CASSESGTGHEQFF
TRBJ1-4 - TRBV29-1 - TGCAGCGTATCCACAGGGCCAACTAATGAAAAACTGTTTTTT CSVSTGPTNEKLFF
TRBJ1-1 TRBD1 TRBV12-3/TRBV12-4 - TGTGCCAGCAGCGGGGACAGGGGGCCAGCTTTCTTT CASSGDRGPAFF
TRBJ2-7 - TRBV25-1 - TGTGCCAGCAGTGAGGGGTGGCAGGGGCGCTCCTACGAGCAGTACTTC CASSEGWQGRSYEQYF
TRBJ1-1 - TRBV6-2/TRBV6-3 - TGTGCCAGCAGTAACGGGAGGGTGGAGAGAGCTTTCTTT CASSNGRVERAFF
TRBJ1-6 TRBD1 TRBV5-1 - TGCGCCAGTCATCTCTCGGGACAGAATTCGATATCACCCCTCCACTTT CASHLSGQNSISPLHF
TRBJ2-7 TRBD2 TRBV19 - TGTGCCAGTAGATACACTAGCGGGAGCTACGAGCAGTACTTC CASRYTSGSYEQYF
TRBJ2-3 - TRBV7-8 - TGTGCCAGCCAACTACGGGAATTGAGCACAGATACGCAGTATTTT CASQLRELSTDTQYF
TRBJ1-2 - TRBV4-3 once TGCGCCAGCAGCCAAGATTCCGCAGGGCCGTATGGCTACACCTTC CASSQDSAGPYGYTF
TRBJ1-1 - TRBV11-2 - TGTGCCAGCAGCTCCTCCGGGATTGAAGCTTTCTTT CASSSSGIEAFF
TRBJ2-7 TRBD1 TRBV28 - TGTGCCAGCAGTTTCCTGACAGGGGGGCTCTACGAGCAGTACTTC CASSFLTGGLYEQYF
TRBJ2-7 - TRBV28 once TGTGCCAGCAGTTTACGGTCAGACAGCTACGAGCAGTACTTC CASSLRSDSYEQYF
TRBJ1-1 - TRBV28 - TGTGCCAGCAGTTACCCCCAGGGGTTGGCCACTGAAGCTTTCTTT CASSYPQGLATEAFF
TRBJ2-7 - TRBV10-1 - TGCGCCAGCAGTGAGTCCGGCAGGCGTAAGCAGTACTTC CASSESGRRKQYF
TRBJ2-5 - TRBV6-2/TRBV6-3 - TGTGCCAGCAGCCTCCAAGGCACAACAGGGATTGGTGTGACCCAGTACTTC CASSLQGTTGIGVTQYF
TRBJ2-5 - TRBV6-4 - TGTGCCAGCAGTCAGGGATTTGGAGAGACCCAGTACTTC CASSQGFGETQYF
TRBJ1-5 - TRBV7-8 - TGTGCCAGCAGCGTAGAGTCGGGATCCCAGCCCCAGCATTTT CASSVESGSQPQHF
TRBJ1-1 - TRBV30 - TGTGCCGGAGGAGACCGGGCTGAAGCTTTCTTT CAGGDRAEAFF
TRBJ2-1 - TRBV4-1 few TGCGCCAGCAGCCAAGGGTCCGCGGGGAACAATGAGCAGTTCTTC CASSQGSAGNNEQFF
TRBJ2-6 TRBD1 TRBV9 - TGTGCCAGCAGCGGGACAGGCTCTGGGGCCAACGTCCTGACTTTC CASSGTGSGANVLTF
TRBJ2-1 - TRBV14 - TGTGCCAGCAGCCAAGAGGATTTAGAGGGGGATGAGCAGTTCTTC CASSQEDLEGDEQFF
TRBJ2-1 - TRBV5-1 few TGCGCCAGCTCCGACTGGCGAGGGAACAATGAGCAGTTCTTC CASSDWRGNNEQFF
TRBJ1-1 TRBD1 TRBV5-4 - TGTGCCAGCAGCTTATGGACAGGGGGCACTGAAGCTTTCTTT CASSLWTGGTEAFF
TRBJ1-1 - TRBV4-3 - TGCGCCAGCAGCCTTTTTGAGGCTGGGACTGAAGCTTTCTTT CASSLFEAGTEAFF
TRBJ2-3 TRBD2 TRBV4-3 once TGCGCCAGCAGCCAAGACCGGGGGGGATCAGATACGCAGTATTTT CASSQDRGGSDTQYF
TRBJ1-1 TRBD1 TRBV11-2 - TGTGCCAGCAGCTCCGAGGGACAGTTGAACACTGAAGCTTTCTTT CASSSEGQLNTEAFF
TRBJ2-7 TRBD2 TRBV19 - TGTGCCAGTAGGGGACTAGCGGGGGACTACGAGCAGTACTTC CASRGLAGDYEQYF
TRBJ1-5 TRBD1 TRBV3-1/TRBV3-2 - TGTGCCAGCAGCCAACAGGGGGTTGTTCAGCCCCAGCATTTT CASSQQGVVQPQHF
TRBJ2-7 - TRBV2 - TGTGCCAGCAGAACCGGGACAAATACCTACGAGCAGTACTTC CASRTGTNTYEQYF
TRBJ2-7 - TRBV29-1 - TGCAGCGTTGGAACACCGGACAAGTACGAGCAGTACTTC CSVGTPDKYEQYF
TRBJ2-4 - TRBV11-3 - TGTGCCAGCAGCTTAAGGGGTCCAGCCAAAAACATTCAGTACTTC CASSLRGPAKNIQYF
TRBJ2-5 - TRBV4-3 - TGCGCCAGCAGCCAAGACGGGGGGCAGGGTGGAGGCGAGACCCAGTACTTC CASSQDGGQGGGETQYF
TRBJ1-5 - TRBV19 few TGTGCCAGTACCGTAAGGGCAGGGGTTTATAGCAATCAGCCCCAGCATTTT CASTVRAGVYSNQPQHF
TRBJ2-1 TRBD2 TRBV19 - TGTGCCAGTAGTATAGCGCCGGGGACTAGGTGGGAAAACAATGAGCAGTTCTTC CASSIAPGTRWENNEQFF
TRBJ1-4 - TRBV4-3 few TGCGCCAGCAGCCAAGATGCGACCGGCGGTGAAAAACTGTTTTTT CASSQDATGGEKLFF